The clone carrying this T cell receptor (beta chain) showed up just a few times. These data belong to a study of blood T cell repertoires in COVID-19. The CDR3 is 15 residues long. V dropped 4 bases and J dropped 3; count of bases not matched to a gene: 4. Germline CDR1 reads KGHDR; CDR2 reads SFDVKD. Clones were sequenced by immunoSEQ multiplex PCR, and TCRdb holds only the in-frame ones, with some missing. The table records 210,000 or so clones, under 85% of them present only once. Participants were placed into cohorts based on the clinical history they reported. Symptom resolution, clearance, or two negative PCRs marked donors in Cohort 3 as recovered.

The rearrangement joins TRBV24-1 to TRBJ2-1; 8 bases agree with TRBD1. The receptor's source is a man in his 60s who had recovered from COVID-19. Material: PBMCs or T cells enriched from blood (not recorded which). Written as DNA, the CDR3 is TGTGCCACCAGTGAGCCGGGGACAGGCTACAATGAGCAGTTCTTC. Translation gives CATSEPGTGYNEQFF.